Listed below are T cell receptor beta chains from one sample, sequenced in a study of response to subunit inactivated influenza vaccine. Each CDR3 protein gets one entry after TCRdb re-called the RT-PCR reads with MiXCR. Of 500,000 to 700,000 distinct CDR3 sequences in the sample, approximately 24% were seen once. These data also featured in a second study, about T cells expressing NK-cell markers.

The specimen comprised CD4+ T cells sorted from PBMCs, sampled 11 to 12 days after vaccination. Source of these receptors: a man between 50 and 59 years old who received an inactivated influenza vaccine. Both conserved end residues are part of each CDR3. A D gene is named only where the DNA matches it firmly. For some rows the clone size is stated as once, few or many, or as a class when expanded; others skip it.

abundance	v_gene	j_gene	d_gene	CDR3nt	CDR3aa
NA	TRBV20-1	TRBJ2-2	NA	TGCAGTGCTAGAGAAGGTGGTGGATACACCGGGGAGCTGTTTTTT	CSAREGGGYTGELFF
NA	TRBV29-1	TRBJ2-5	NA	TGCAGCGTTGATCGGCTAGGAGATCCTCAAGAGACCCAGTACTTC	CSVDRLGDPQETQYF
few	TRBV3-1	TRBJ2-1	TRBD2	TGTGCCAGCTTTGGCGGGGGGGCGTACAATGAGCAGTTCTTC	CASFGGGAYNEQFF
few	TRBV11-2	TRBJ2-1	TRBD2	TGTGCCAGCAGCTTAGTGCGGGGGGGCGTAACAAATGAGCAGTTCTTC	CASSLVRGGVTNEQFF
NA	TRBV24-1	TRBJ2-5	NA	TGTGCCACCAGTGATCCCCGGGACTACCAAGAGACCCAGTACTTC	CATSDPRDYQETQYF
few	TRBV7-2	TRBJ2-2	NA	TGTGCCAGCAGCCCCCGCCGCAGGGAGGAGCTGTTTTTT	CASSPRRREELFF
NA	TRBV19	TRBJ2-5	TRBD2	TGTGCCAGTAGTGGGGGGGGTTTCCCAGAGACCCAGTACTTC	CASSGGGFPETQYF
few	TRBV28	TRBJ1-5	NA	TGTGCCAGCAGCATCGGGACTAACAATCAGCCCCAGCATTTT	CASSIGTNNQPQHF
few	TRBV7-8	TRBJ2-3	NA	TGTGCCAGCAGCTTAGCGCTCTTCCGCACAGATACGCAGTATTTT	CASSLALFRTDTQYF
NA	TRBV20-1	TRBJ2-2	NA	TGCAGTGCCCCCCACTTTCGGGCGGCCCGGAACACCGGGGAGCTGTTTTTT	CSAPHFRAARNTGELFF
NA	TRBV9	TRBJ2-5	NA	TGTGCCAGCAGCGTAGCTGAGGGGGGGGCTGAGACCCAGTACTTC	CASSVAEGGAETQYF
few	TRBV28	TRBJ2-3	NA	TGTGCCAGCAGTTTATTGGACTACGCTGGAGGTACGCAGTATTTT	CASSLLDYAGGTQYF
NA	TRBV7-2	TRBJ2-7	NA	TGTGCCAGCAGCCCGGCGGTCGAGCAGTACTTC	CASSPAVEQYF
NA	TRBV2	TRBJ2-3	TRBD2	TGTGCCAGCAGCCGGGGGGGTTTTGGCCCCACAGATACGCAGTATTTT	CASSRGGFGPTDTQYF
few	TRBV7-2	TRBJ2-7	NA	TGTGCCAGCAGCTTAAGTGCTTCGAGCTACGGAAGTTACGAGCAGTACTTC	CASSLSASSYGSYEQYF
few	TRBV20-1	TRBJ1-2	NA	TGCAGTGCTAGTAGGGTCAGCGACTATGGCTACACCTTC	CSASRVSDYGYTF
few	TRBV7-6	TRBJ2-2	TRBD1	TGTGCCAGCAGCTTAAGGGACAGGGGGCGAAGCGGGGAGCTGTTTTTT	CASSLRDRGRSGELFF
few	TRBV12-3/TRBV12-4	TRBJ2-5	TRBD2	TGTGCCAGCAGACCCGGGACTAGTGAAAGAGAGACCCAGTACTTC	CASRPGTSERETQYF
few	TRBV6-1	TRBJ2-5	TRBD1	TGTGCCAGCAGACGAGACAGGGTTCAAGAGACCCAGTACTTC	CASRRDRVQETQYF
few	TRBV6-2/TRBV6-3	TRBJ1-1	NA	TGTGCCAGCAAGAGACAGGCGACGGTAAAAGCTTTCTTT	CASKRQATVKAFF
few	TRBV19	TRBJ2-5	TRBD1	TGTGCCAGTACCGGGACAGCTCAAGAGACCCAGTACTTC	CASTGTAQETQYF
few	TRBV20-1	TRBJ2-1	NA	TGCAGTGCTACCAGCGATAGCAACAAACAGTTCTTC	CSATSDSNKQFF
few	TRBV20-1	TRBJ1-6	TRBD1	TGCAGTGCTAGGGCAGAGTACAGGGGGCTGGATTCACCCCTCCACTTT	CSARAEYRGLDSPLHF
NA	TRBV7-2	TRBJ2-1	TRBD2	TGTGCCAGCAGCAATAGCGGGAGGAGTGAGCAGTTCTTC	CASSNSGRSEQFF
few	TRBV4-2	TRBJ1-4	NA	TGTGCCAGCAGCCAAGACATGGGGAGTGCAACTAATGAAAAACTGTTTTTT	CASSQDMGSATNEKLFF
NA	TRBV7-8	TRBJ2-2	TRBD2	TGTGCCAGCAGCTTAGTCTCGGAGCGGGAGAGGACCGGGGAGCTGTTTTTT	CASSLVSERERTGELFF
NA	TRBV12-3/TRBV12-4	TRBJ2-7	NA	TGTGCCAGCAGTTTAGCAGAGTACGAGCAGTACTTC	CASSLAEYEQYF
NA	TRBV11-2	TRBJ2-5	NA	TGTGCCAGCAGCTTAGATCAAACAGTCCTCCAAGAGACCCAGTACTTC	CASSLDQTVLQETQYF
NA	TRBV20-1	TRBJ2-1	NA	TGCAGTGCCAGCCGTTCTGGCTCCTACAATGAGCAGTTCTTC	CSASRSGSYNEQFF
few	TRBV7-2	TRBJ2-5	TRBD1	TGTGCCAGCAAGAGGACAGGGGGCATCGAGACCCAGTACTTC	CASKRTGGIETQYF
NA	TRBV10-3	TRBJ2-3	TRBD2	TGTGCCATCAGTGACCCTAGCGGGGCCCCGGGGAATACGCAGTATTTT	CAISDPSGAPGNTQYF
many	TRBV5-1	TRBJ2-5	TRBD2	TGCGCCAGCAGCTTGGGACTAGCGGCCCAAGAGACCCAGTACTTC	CASSLGLAAQETQYF
NA	TRBV11-2	TRBJ2-3	NA	TGTGCCAGCAGCTTAGTGTGGCGGGGATCGAGCACAGATACGCAGTATTTT	CASSLVWRGSSTDTQYF
NA	TRBV12-3/TRBV12-4	TRBJ2-1	NA	TGTGCCAGCAGTGCAGGAGTTCCTAATGAGCAGTTCTTC	CASSAGVPNEQFF
NA	TRBV15	TRBJ2-5	NA	TGTGCCACCAGCAGACGAAAAGAGACCCAGTACTTC	CATSRRKETQYF
NA	TRBV6-2/TRBV6-3	TRBJ1-5	TRBD1	TGTGCCAGCAGTGGGGGGACAGGGGGCCCTCGGAAGCAGCCCCAGCATTTT	CASSGGTGGPRKQPQHF
few	TRBV28	TRBJ2-5	TRBD1	TGTGCCAGCAGTTTGGGAGGACAGGGTAGAGAGACCCAGTACTTC	CASSLGGQGRETQYF
NA	TRBV11-2	TRBJ2-7	NA	TGTGCCAGCAGCTTAGTCTCTAGGGGAACCTACGAGCAGTACTTC	CASSLVSRGTYEQYF
few	TRBV7-2	TRBJ2-7	NA	TGTGCCAGCAGCTTAAGGCCAGGGGGGATTTACGAGCAGTACTTC	CASSLRPGGIYEQYF
many	TRBV29-1	TRBJ1-3	NA	TGCAGCGTTGAAACGAGTCGGACGGCTGGAAACACCATATATTTT	CSVETSRTAGNTIYF
many	TRBV6-2/TRBV6-3	TRBJ2-7	NA	TGTGCCAGCAGTTACGTTGGATACGAGCAGTACTTC	CASSYVGYEQYF
few	TRBV5-5	TRBJ2-7	NA	TGTGCCAGACCGGGACTCCGCTACGAGCAGTACTTC	CARPGLRYEQYF
NA	TRBV3-1	TRBJ1-1	TRBD1	TGTGCCAGCAGAAAATTCGGACAGGGGGTCACTGAAGCTTTCTTT	CASRKFGQGVTEAFF
few	TRBV20-1	TRBJ2-7	TRBD1	TGCAGTGCTAAGGGGACAGACAACTACGAGCAGTACTTC	CSAKGTDNYEQYF
NA	TRBV24-1	TRBJ2-7	TRBD2	TGTGCCACCAGTGATTTATCCGGGAGGGAGCAGTACTTC	CATSDLSGREQYF
NA	TRBV10-1	TRBJ1-5	NA	TGCGCCAGCAGTGAGACCGGACAGTCGCGGCCCCAGCATTTT	CASSETGQSRPQHF
once	TRBV28	TRBJ2-4	TRBD1	TGTGCCAGCAGTTTGTTTGGGACAGGGTCTTCGAGGGTTCAGTACTTC	CASSLFGTGSSRVQYF